This passage covers 20 T cell receptor beta chains from one sample sequenced in a study of T cell responses to AZD1222 COVID-19 vaccine. This table comes from immunoSEQ multiplex PCR, and its TCRdb copy is limited to in-frame clones, with some not included. The sample carries tens of thousands of clones, roughly 80% recorded once. Here the sequenced sample was peripheral blood, taken on day 0 of MenACWY control vaccination. These receptors originate from an adult in good health.

The V and J genes are TRBV29-1 and TRBJ1-1; 11 nucleotides align to TRBD1. The CDR3 loop spans 12 amino acids. The junction had 10 bases not matched to a gene; V was cut back by 7 bases and J by 12 bases. Germline V gene data show CDR1 as SQVTM and CDR2 as ANQGSEA. CDR3 sequence: CSEHRDRGETFF. The DNA of the CDR3 is TGCAGCGAGCACCGGGACAGGGGGGAAACTTTCTTT.

The rearrangement uses TRBV18 and TRBJ2-1; D possibly corresponds to TRBD1 (6 bases). The CDR3 runs to 14 residues. Trimming left V 1 base short and J 6 bases short, with 10 bases between. Germline CDR1 KGHSH, CDR2 LQKENI. The DNA for the CDR3 is TGTGCCAGCTCACCACTCGGGACAACCAATGAGCAGTTCTTC. Its protein product is CASSPLGTTNEQFF.

This clone was seen more than once but under ten times. J is TRBJ1-5 and V is TRBV27; D call uncertain. The CDR3 length is 15 residues. Looked up from germline, CDR1 is MNHEY and CDR2 is SMNVEV (reference sequence). V dropped 9 bases and J dropped 4 bases, with 19 bases sitting between them. The CDR3 reads CASRKLGVGNQPQHF. In DNA, the CDR3 is TGTGCCAGTCGTAAACTTGGGGTGGGGAATCAGCCCCAGCATTTT.

This chain links TRBV7-9 with TRBJ1-4; D remains ambiguous. Deletions cut 2 bases from V and 5 bases from J, with 12 bases between. The germline gives CDR1 SEHNR, CDR2 FQNEAQ (reference sequence). This CDR3 is 15 amino acids long. The chain's CDR3 is CASSLRGGPNEKLFF. CDR3 nucleotide sequence: TGTGCCAGCAGCTTACGGGGAGGGCCGAATGAAAAACTGTTTTTT.

The chain links TRBV3-1 (or the pseudogene TRBV3-2) to TRBJ2-7; tentative D call: TRBD2 (6 bases). The germline gives CDR1 LGHDT, CDR2 YNNKEL (reference sequence). This CDR3 contains 13 residues. Deletions cut 5 bases from V and 6 bases from J, with 14 bases between. CDR3 nucleotides: TGTGCCAGCAGCTTCTGGGACTCCGGCGAGCAGTACTTC. Amino acid sequence: CASSFWDSGEQYF.

This chain joins TRBV6-5 and TRBJ2-7; 12 positions match TRBD1. CDR3 length equals 15 residues. With V trimmed by 6 bases and J by 4 bases, 7 bases remained unmatched. Germline V gives CDR1 MNHEY, CDR2 SVGAGI. CDR3 nucleotides: TGTGCCAGCAGACGTATGGGACAGGGGGCTTACGAGCAGTACGTC. Translated: CASRRMGQGAYEQYV.

The rearrangement links TRBV4-1 to TRBJ2-1; D not resolved. The CDR3 is 15 amino acids. Trimming pared 2 bases from V and 0 bases from J, leaving 8 bases between. Germline V CDR1 and CDR2: MGHRA, YSYEKL. DNA of the CDR3: TGCGCCAGCAGCCAACCCATGAGCTCCTACAATGAGCAGTTCTTC. This sequence encodes CASSQPMSSYNEQFF.

This chain connects TRBV18 to TRBJ1-6, with 7 bases lining up with TRBD1. Trimming cost V 3 bases and J 8 bases; bases outside gene matches: 7. There are 15 residues in the CDR3. Germline CDR1 KGHSH, CDR2 LQKENI. CDR3 DNA: TGTGCCAGCTCACCGACCTCAGGGGGGCATTCACCCCTCCACTTT. It codes for CASSPTSGGHSPLHF. The full variable domain, in which reference TRBV18 and TRBJ1-6 provide the parts outside the CDR3, is NAGVMQNPRHLVRRRGQEARLRCSPMKGHSHVYWYRQLPEEGLKFMVYLQKENIIDESGMPKERFSAEFPKEGPSILRIQQVVRGDSAAYFCASSPTSGGHSPLHFGNGTRLTVT.

This clone was detected only a few times. V is TRBV7-8 and J is TRBJ1-3, with TRBD1 identical over 12 bases. The CDR3 runs 18 residues. After removal of 4 bases from V and 2 bases from J, the junction contained 9 bases not matched to a gene. Germline V gives CDR1 SGHVS, CDR2 FQNEAQ. This chain's CDR3 is CASSYGTGGSSAGNTIYF. DNA for the CDR3: TGTGCCAGCAGCTACGGGACAGGGGGCTCGAGTGCTGGAAACACCATATATTTT.

This clone came up a few times. The V gene is TRBV30, the J gene TRBJ1-3; no firm D call. The V end was cut by 4 bases, the J end by 3 bases, with 13 bases between. Germline V lookup: CDR1 GTSNPN, CDR2 SVGIG (reference sequence). The CDR3 spans 14 residues. The CDR3: CAWKRGEVGNTIYF. CDR3 nucleotide sequence: TGTGCCTGGAAACGTGGCGAGGTTGGAAACACCATATATTTT.

V gene TRBV5-1 combines with J gene TRBJ1-1; D is undetermined. CDR3 length equals 13 residues. V dropped 2 bases and J dropped 6 bases, with 11 bases sitting between them. Germline assignment: CDR1 SGHRS and CDR2 YFSETQ. The CDR3 nucleotides are TGCGCCAGCAGCTTTCGACTGGGTTCTGAAGCTTTCTTT. Residues: CASSFRLGSEAFF.

V usage is TRBV30 and J usage is TRBJ2-3; maybe TRBD1 (5 bases). CDR1 and CDR2 from the germline V gene are GTSNPN and SVGIG (reference sequence). The CDR3 is made up of 15 amino acids. Trimming took off 0 bases at V and 0 bases at J, with 10 bases between the two ends. CDR3 sequence: CAWSVGEGSTDTQYF. CDR3 coding DNA: TGTGCCTGGAGTGTAGGGGAAGGCAGCACAGATACGCAGTATTTT.

This chain joins TRBV30 and TRBJ1-2; D possibly corresponds to TRBD1 (5 bases). The V and J ends lost 4 bases and 5 bases respectively, with 14 bases between them. Germline V lookup: CDR1 GTSNPN, CDR2 SVGIG (reference sequence). This CDR3 has 13 residues. The CDR3 DNA reads TGTGCCTGGATGCTCAGGGACGGATATGGCTACACCTTC. Translated: CAWMLRDGYGYTF.

The chain has TRBV12-3 or TRBV12-4 and TRBJ1-5, with 7 bases lining up with TRBD1. CDR3 length equals 13 residues. Trimming cost V 4 bases and J 7 bases; bases outside gene matches: 4. CDR3 bases: TGTGCCAGCAGTTCGGACAGGAAACAGCCCCAGCATTTT. Protein sequence: CASSSDRKQPQHF.

J is TRBJ2-7 and V is TRBV6-5; D is possibly TRBD1 (5 bases). Trimming pared 6 bases from V and 6 bases from J, leaving 15 bases between. Germline assignment: CDR1 MNHEY and CDR2 SVGAGI. CDR3 length: 13 amino acids. The CDR3 sequence is CASSHLGRGEQYF. DNA for the CDR3: TGTGCCAGCAGCCACCTCGGAAGGGGCGAGCAGTACTTC.

The chain uses TRBV10-2 and TRBJ2-7; D remains ambiguous. Looked up from germline, CDR1 is WSHSY and CDR2 is SAAADI. V lost 0 bases and J 1 base, leaving 13 bases between the germline ends. The CDR3 runs 16 residues. CDR3 loop: CASSESKRSFSYEQYF. Written as DNA, the CDR3 is TGCGCCAGCAGTGAGTCGAAAAGGAGTTTTTCCTACGAGCAGTACTTC.

The J gene is TRBJ1-5, the V gene TRBV6-6, with TRBD1 identical over 8 bases. Germline V gene sequence: CDR1 MNHNY, CDR2 SVGAGI (reference sequence). With 8 bases clipped from V and 5 bases from J, the junction kept 5 bases outside the gene matches. The CDR3 extends over 13 amino acids. CDR3: CASGDRGYQPQHF. In nucleotides, the CDR3 is TGTGCCAGCGGAGACAGGGGATATCAGCCCCAGCATTTT.

This clone was counted once. The rearrangement links TRBV7-2 to TRBJ2-5; D remains unclear. This CDR3 has 12 amino acids. V lost 6 bases, J lost 7 bases, and 12 bases lay in between. CDR1 and CDR2 (germline): SGHTA, FQGNSA. For the CDR3, the DNA is TGTGCCAGCAGTTACCCGATGGGGACCCAGTACTTC. It translates to CASSYPMGTQYF.

This chain links TRBV11-1 with TRBJ2-1; D may be TRBD2 (6 bases). The germline V gene has CDR1 SGHAT and CDR2 FQDESV (reference sequence). The CDR3 spans 16 residues. V was shortened by 4 bases and J by 4 bases, with 17 bases between the two germline ends. The CDR3 nucleotides are TGTGCCAGCAGCTATATCGGGACTGGAATTTACAATGAGCAGTTCTTC. As protein: CASSYIGTGIYNEQFF.

This clone was seen more than once but under ten times. The chain joins TRBV6-5 to TRBJ1-2, with D unresolved. V lost 7 bases and J 5 bases, leaving 17 bases between the germline ends. The CDR3 spans 14 residues. The germline V gene has CDR1 MNHEY and CDR2 SVGAGI. CDR3 in DNA: TGTGCCAGCACCTCAATCGGCAGAGAATATGGCTACACCTTC. Amino acids: CASTSIGREYGYTF.